Each of the 9 T cell receptor beta chains below was sequenced from the same sample in a study of blood T cell repertoires in COVID-19. Assay: immunoSEQ multiplex PCR; the TCRdb copy retains only in-frame clones and omits some. The sample has about 160,000 clones, over 80% seen once. The source material was peripheral blood. Receptors originate from a woman of 80 years or more with active or convalescent COVID-19.

The chain combines TRBV4-3 with TRBJ2-3, with 11 bases aligning to TRBD2. The J segment lost 3 bases and the V segment lost 4 bases, leaving 6 bases of the junction unmatched. CDR3 size: 16 residues. CDR1 is LGHNA, CDR2 YSLEER, per germline. In nucleotides, the CDR3 is TGCGCCAGCAGCCTTAATAGCGGGGGGGCGACAGATACGCAGTATTTT. Translation gives CASSLNSGGATDTQYF.

The V gene is TRBV6-1, the J gene TRBJ2-1, with D perhaps matching TRBD2 (6 bases). Trimming stripped 6 bases from V and 0 bases from J, with 12 bases between. This CDR3 region has 15 residues. CDR1 MNHNS and CDR2 SASEGT come from the germline V gene. CDR3 coding DNA: TGTGCCAGCAGACCGGGGGAGAGCTCCTACAATGAGCAGTTCTTC. Translating it yields CASRPGESSYNEQFF.

The chain recombines TRBV3-1 (or the pseudogene TRBV3-2) with TRBJ2-7; weak D call: TRBD1 (6 bases). Trimming removed 1 base from V and 3 bases from J, with 7 bases in between. The V gene's germline CDR1 is LGHDT and CDR2 YNNKEL (reference sequence). This CDR3 comprises 13 residues. The DNA of the CDR3 is TGTGCCAGCAGCCAAGTCAGGGGCTACGAGCAGTACTTC. It translates to CASSQVRGYEQYF.

V and J are TRBV29-1 and TRBJ1-2, with a tentative D call TRBD1 (6 bases). The length of the CDR3 is 14 residues. CDR1 and CDR2 from the germline V gene are SQVTM and ANQGSEA. V dropped 8 bases and J dropped 8 bases, with 24 bases sitting between them. Here the CDR3 reads CSLGEGDTMGGYTF. The CDR3 region has the DNA TGCAGCCTTGGCGAAGGGGACACCATGGGGGGCTACACCTTC.

The gene calls are TRBV27 and TRBJ1-5; 9 nucleotides align to TRBD1. This CDR3 region has 15 residues. V lost 3 bases, J lost 10 bases, and 10 bases stayed unmatched. The germline gives CDR1 MNHEY, CDR2 SMNVEV (reference sequence). This CDR3 reads CASSFLPGQGSPQHF. The DNA for the CDR3 is TGTGCCAGCAGTTTCTTGCCGGGACAGGGATCCCCCCAGCATTTT.

The chain combines TRBV6-5 with TRBJ1-2; perhaps TRBD1 as D (5 bases). Trimming took 6 bases from V and 2 from J, leaving 16 bases between them. The germline gives CDR1 MNHEY, CDR2 SVGAGI. There are 15 residues in the CDR3. The CDR3 sequence is CASSLTRAANYGYTF. CDR3 sequence (DNA): TGTGCCAGCAGCCTCACCAGGGCTGCGAACTATGGCTACACCTTC.

V gene TRBV7-2 combines with J gene TRBJ2-5; perhaps TRBD2 as D (5 bases). The CDR3 totals 16 residues. V gave up 5 bases and J gave up 2 bases, with 18 bases separating them. Germline V CDR1 and CDR2: SGHTA, FQGNSA. As DNA, the CDR3 is TGTGCCAGCAGCCGGCGAGGGTCGGCCCTACAAGAGACCCAGTACTTC. Translated, it gives CASSRRGSALQETQYF.

V usage is TRBV5-6 and J usage is TRBJ1-5, with TRBD1 as a possible D gene (6 bases). Germline lookup yields CDR1 SGHDT and CDR2 YYEEEE. This CDR3 contains 15 residues. V lost 4 bases, J lost 3 bases, and 14 bases lay in between. CDR3 sequence: CASSLRQAPNQPQHF. Written as DNA, the CDR3 is TGTGCCAGCAGCCTTCGACAGGCCCCCAATCAGCCCCAGCATTTT.

The gene calls are TRBV28 and TRBJ2-5, with 7 nucleotides matching TRBD1. Germline CDR1 reads MDHEN; CDR2 reads SYDVKM. This CDR3 is built from 15 residues. V trimming: 2 bases; J trimming: 2 bases; junction bases outside the gene matches: 5. Written as DNA, the CDR3 is TGTGCCAGCAGTTTAAGACAGGGTGGTCAAGAGACCCAGTACTTC. This sequence encodes CASSLRQGGQETQYF.